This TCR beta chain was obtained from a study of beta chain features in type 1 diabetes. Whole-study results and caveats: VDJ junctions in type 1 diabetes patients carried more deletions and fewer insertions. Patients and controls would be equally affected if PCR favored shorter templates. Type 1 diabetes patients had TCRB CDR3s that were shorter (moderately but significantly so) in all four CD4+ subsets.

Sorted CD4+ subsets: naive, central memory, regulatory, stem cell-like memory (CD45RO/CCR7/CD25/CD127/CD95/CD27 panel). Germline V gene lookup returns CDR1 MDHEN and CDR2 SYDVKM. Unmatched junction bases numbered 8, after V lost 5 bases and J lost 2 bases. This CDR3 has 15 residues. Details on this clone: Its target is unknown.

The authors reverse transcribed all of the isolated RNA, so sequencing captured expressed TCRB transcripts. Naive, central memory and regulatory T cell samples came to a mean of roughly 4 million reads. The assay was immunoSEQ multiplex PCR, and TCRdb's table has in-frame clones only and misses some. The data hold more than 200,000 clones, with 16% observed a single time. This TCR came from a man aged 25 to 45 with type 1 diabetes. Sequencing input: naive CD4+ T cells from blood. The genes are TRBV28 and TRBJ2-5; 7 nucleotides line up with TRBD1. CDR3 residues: CASSHGTAEQETQYF. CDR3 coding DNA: TGTGCCAGCAGTCACGGGACAGCCGAGCAAGAGACCCAGTACTTC.